The clone carrying this TCR beta chain has ten or more counts. The CDR3 end lies 3 residues beyond the end of the read and is filled in from the germline J gene. Heparinized whole blood, about 4.5 to 8.5 ml, came from each donor. This sample is part of a study of T cell clonality in common variable immunodeficiency. The assay was immunoSEQ multiplex PCR, and TCRdb's table has in-frame clones only and misses some. This repertoire holds some 50,000 clones, and none appear only once. V lost 2 bases, J lost 6 bases, and 4 bases stayed unmatched. This CDR3 is built from 15 residues. Germline V lookup: CDR1 MRHNA, CDR2 SNTAGT.

The source material was peripheral blood mononuclear cells. The V call is TRBV6-4, the J call TRBJ2-3, with 11 bases identical to TRBD2. The sequence was obtained from a person aged 18-69 years in good health. The CDR3 DNA, read in part, is TGTGCCAGCAGTGACGAGGCTAGCGGGGGGGATACG. Translating gives CASSDEASGGDT. The CDR3 in its entirety is CASSDEASGGDTQYF.